These T cell receptor beta chains were read from a single sample in a study of CD8+ T cells in alopecia areata. Clones were sequenced by immunoSEQ multiplex PCR, and TCRdb holds only the in-frame ones, with some missing. The table records over 95,000 clones, 50% to 75% of them present only once. The sequenced sample was CD8+ T cells sorted from blood, obtained at week 4, from a patient treated with tofacitinib. These receptors were collected from a human donor with alopecia areata. CDR3s leave out the opening cysteine and the closing phenylalanine or tryptophan. The D gene is left open where the match is weak.

D gene: TRBD2; CDR3 length: 14; V gene: TRBV15; CDR3 protein: ATSRLGRENYNEQF
D gene: TRBD2; CDR3 length: 13; V gene: TRBV7-2; CDR3 protein: ASSLLLAGTDTQY
D gene: NA; CDR3 length: 10; V gene: TRBV30; CDR3 protein: AWSVLGGEQY
D gene: TRBD1; CDR3 length: 11; V gene: TRBV7-3; CDR3 protein: ASSLTGGDGYT
D gene: NA; CDR3 length: 14; V gene: TRBV4-1; CDR3 protein: ASSQDLSGMAYGYT
D gene: NA; CDR3 length: 12; V gene: TRBV27; CDR3 protein: ASGFSDSYNEQF
D gene: NA; CDR3 length: 6; V gene: TRBV29-1; CDR3 protein: SLPSTQ
D gene: NA; CDR3 length: 14; V gene: TRBV4-3; CDR3 protein: ASSQPPGADPYEQY
D gene: NA; CDR3 length: 11; V gene: TRBV28; CDR3 protein: ASSETGYYGYT
D gene: TRBD2; CDR3 length: 12; V gene: TRBV7-9; CDR3 protein: ASTGTSTSYEQY
D gene: TRBD1; CDR3 length: 13; V gene: TRBV7-6; CDR3 protein: ASSSSTGVNTEAF
D gene: TRBD2; CDR3 length: 13; V gene: TRBV5-4; CDR3 protein: ASSGLAETTGELF
D gene: NA; CDR3 length: 12; V gene: TRBV4-3; CDR3 protein: ASSLTRNTGELF
D gene: NA; CDR3 length: 11; V gene: TRBV30; CDR3 protein: AWSVPGEEKLF
D gene: TRBD1; CDR3 length: 11; V gene: TRBV12-5; CDR3 protein: ASGLQGGLEAF
D gene: TRBD2; CDR3 length: 12; V gene: TRBV6-5; CDR3 protein: ASSYASGTYEQY
D gene: NA; CDR3 length: 13; V gene: TRBV19; CDR3 protein: ASTTGLVENQPQH
D gene: NA; CDR3 length: 15; V gene: TRBV9; CDR3 protein: ASSASLAGRQYDTQY
D gene: NA; CDR3 length: 14; V gene: TRBV5-1; CDR3 protein: ASSLERLGSVYEQF
D gene: NA; CDR3 length: 12; V gene: TRBV14; CDR3 protein: ASSQGGGTYEQY
D gene: NA; CDR3 length: 10; V gene: TRBV7-9; CDR3 protein: ASSLYSYEQY
D gene: NA; CDR3 length: 13; V gene: TRBV4-3; CDR3 protein: ASSQDGGSNTEAF
D gene: TRBD2; CDR3 length: 16; V gene: TRBV13; CDR3 protein: ASSQAVAGGQVKNIQY
D gene: TRBD1; CDR3 length: 12; V gene: TRBV23-1; CDR3 protein: AIRGGTGGGKLF
D gene: NA; CDR3 length: 11; V gene: TRBV10-3; CDR3 protein: AISLTASYEQY
D gene: NA; CDR3 length: 11; V gene: TRBV5-6; CDR3 protein: ASSETGNTEAF
D gene: NA; CDR3 length: 11; V gene: TRBV30; CDR3 protein: AWSAGHSYEQY
D gene: NA; CDR3 length: 11; V gene: TRBV29-1; CDR3 protein: SVESGRDYEQY
D gene: NA; CDR3 length: 11; V gene: TRBV7-3; CDR3 protein: ASSSTSYNEQF
D gene: NA; CDR3 length: 13; V gene: TRBV9; CDR3 protein: ASSPSGGTYNEQF
D gene: NA; CDR3 length: 11; V gene: TRBV19; CDR3 protein: ASSIGPNTEAF
D gene: NA; CDR3 length: 12; V gene: TRBV5-1; CDR3 protein: ASTPGQTNEKLF
D gene: TRBD1; CDR3 length: 13; V gene: TRBV5-1; CDR3 protein: ASSGPGQGPYEQY
D gene: NA; CDR3 length: 11; V gene: TRBV27; CDR3 protein: ASSSGTLVEQY
D gene: NA; CDR3 length: 14; V gene: TRBV7-9; CDR3 protein: ASSLALGQMNTEAF
D gene: NA; CDR3 length: 13; V gene: TRBV5-6; CDR3 protein: ASSLDYGGLETQY
D gene: NA; CDR3 length: 13; V gene: TRBV2; CDR3 protein: ASSPGAYSNQPQH
D gene: NA; CDR3 length: 12; V gene: TRBV27; CDR3 protein: ASSLQGMNTEAF
D gene: TRBD1; CDR3 length: 12; V gene: TRBV29-1; CDR3 protein: SAHLGTGAYEQY
D gene: NA; CDR3 length: 14; V gene: TRBV27; CDR3 protein: ASSSLGWASTDTQY
D gene: NA; CDR3 length: 12; V gene: TRBV7-2; CDR3 protein: ASSHTVVFYEQY
D gene: NA; CDR3 length: 11; V gene: TRBV7-8; CDR3 protein: ASSTRVDQPQH
D gene: NA; CDR3 length: 13; V gene: TRBV2; CDR3 protein: ASSQVRVEPNEQF
D gene: NA; CDR3 length: 13; V gene: TRBV5-4; CDR3 protein: ASSSPGGLNYGYT
D gene: TRBD2; CDR3 length: 14; V gene: TRBV9; CDR3 protein: ASSMGLAVNTGELF
D gene: NA; CDR3 length: 10; V gene: TRBV30; CDR3 protein: AWSMGRAEAF
D gene: TRBD1; CDR3 length: 13; V gene: TRBV7-3; CDR3 protein: ASSATGGSTDTQY
D gene: TRBD2; CDR3 length: 14; V gene: TRBV5-6; CDR3 protein: ASSAGTSGNTDTQY
D gene: TRBD2; CDR3 length: 16; V gene: TRBV27; CDR3 protein: ASSPPIPLAGKGNEQF
D gene: TRBD2; CDR3 length: 16; V gene: TRBV4-1; CDR3 protein: ASSPEPILAGVTYEQY
D gene: NA; CDR3 length: 12; V gene: TRBV4-1; CDR3 protein: ASSQAMLSYEQY
D gene: TRBD1; CDR3 length: 10; V gene: TRBV27; CDR3 protein: ASSSGTVGYT
D gene: NA; CDR3 length: 11; V gene: TRBV7-9; CDR3 protein: ASSARGGNEQY
D gene: TRBD1; CDR3 length: 12; V gene: TRBV13; CDR3 protein: ASGDRGSDDEQF